The T cell receptor beta chain under discussion was sequenced for a study of shared clonotypes between healthy human individuals. Original data processing: ImmunoSEQ yielded junction-only sequences lacking quality scores, so filtering differed. Repertoires were generated with immunoSEQ multiplex PCR, while TCRdb's copy carries only in-frame clones and drops some. The V and J calls and the clone size are those of that table, but D and trimming were determined from the DNA. The data hold about 680,000 clones, with about three quarters observed a single time. The ends were cut back, 5 bases at V and 5 bases at J, with 19 bases in the middle. This CDR3 contains 16 residues. Germline V lookup: CDR1 SGHNT, CDR2 YENEEA.

This chain links TRBV11-3 with TRBJ2-1; perhaps TRBD2 as D (5 bases). What was sequenced was memory CD4+ T cells sorted from blood. Specified subset: CD45RA-negative fraction. This sequence was found in a woman in her twenties or thirties in good health. The CDR3, as DNA: TGTGCCAGCAGCCCCGAGGGTAGTTCAAGGAACAATGAGCAGTTCTTC. It is translated as CASSPEGSSRNNEQFF.